This T cell receptor beta chain was captured in a study of blood T cell repertoires in COVID-19. Study-level information: Collection of acute and convalescent COVID-19 samples took place in the United States, Italy and Spain. The cDNA or gDNA used as material had been derived from T cells, B-cell-depleted T cells, or PBMCs.

Per the study methods: Estimation of nucleated cell counts relied on the amplification of reference gene primers. Sequencing used immunoSEQ multiplex PCR; TCRdb keeps in-frame clones, though not all of them. V and J calls and clone size are given by that table; D and trimming were obtained from the DNA. The table records some 490,000 clones, about 88% of them present only once. V was cut by 5 bases and J by 4 bases, with 14 bases left in between. CDR1 is MNHEY, CDR2 SVGAGI, per germline. The CDR3 contains 14 residues. V and J are TRBV6-5 and TRBJ1-1, with D perhaps TRBD1 (5 bases). Sequencing was done on a sample of PBMCs or T cells enriched from blood (not recorded which). The TCR comes from a woman in her fifties or sixties who had recovered from COVID-19. CDR3 DNA: TGTGCCAGCAGTCAACCAGTAGGGGTCACTGAAGCTTTCTTT. It is translated as CASSQPVGVTEAFF.